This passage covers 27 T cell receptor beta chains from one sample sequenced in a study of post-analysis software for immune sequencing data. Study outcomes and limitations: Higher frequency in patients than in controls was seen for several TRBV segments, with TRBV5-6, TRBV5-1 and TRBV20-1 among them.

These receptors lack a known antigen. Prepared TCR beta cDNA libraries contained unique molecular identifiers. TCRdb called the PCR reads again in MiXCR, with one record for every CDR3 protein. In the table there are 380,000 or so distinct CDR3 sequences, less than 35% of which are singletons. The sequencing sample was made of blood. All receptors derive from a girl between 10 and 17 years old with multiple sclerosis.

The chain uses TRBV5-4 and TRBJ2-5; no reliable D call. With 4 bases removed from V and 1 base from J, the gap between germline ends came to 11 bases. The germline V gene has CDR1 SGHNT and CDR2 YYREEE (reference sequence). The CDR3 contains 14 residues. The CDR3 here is CASSPPNSQETQYF. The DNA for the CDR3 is TGTGCCAGCAGCCCCCCAAACAGCCAAGAGACCCAGTACTTC.

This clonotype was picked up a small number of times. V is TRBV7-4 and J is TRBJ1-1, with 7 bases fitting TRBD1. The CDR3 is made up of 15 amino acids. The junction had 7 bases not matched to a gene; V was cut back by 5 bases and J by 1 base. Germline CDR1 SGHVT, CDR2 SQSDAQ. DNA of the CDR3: TGTGCCAGCAGCCTTGGGGACAGTGAGAACACTGAAGCTTTCTTT. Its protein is CASSLGDSENTEAFF.

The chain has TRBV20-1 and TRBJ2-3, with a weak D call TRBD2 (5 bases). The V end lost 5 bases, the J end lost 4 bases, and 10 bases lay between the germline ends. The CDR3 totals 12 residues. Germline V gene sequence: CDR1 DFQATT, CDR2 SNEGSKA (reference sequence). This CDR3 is CSASTSSDTQYF. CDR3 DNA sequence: TGCAGTGCTTCTACTAGTTCAGATACGCAGTATTTT.

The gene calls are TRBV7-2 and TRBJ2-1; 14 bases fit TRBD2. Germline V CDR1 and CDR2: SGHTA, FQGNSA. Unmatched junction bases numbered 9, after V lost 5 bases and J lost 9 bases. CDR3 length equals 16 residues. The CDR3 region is CASSPSGTSGGIEQFF. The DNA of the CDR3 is TGTGCCAGCAGCCCCTCCGGGACTAGCGGGGGAATTGAGCAGTTCTTC. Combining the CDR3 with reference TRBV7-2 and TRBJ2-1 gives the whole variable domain GAGVSQSPSNKVTEKGKDVELRCDPISGHTALYWYRQSLGQGLEFLIYFQGNSAPDKSGLPSDRFSAERTGGSVSTLTIQRTQQEDSAVYLCASSPSGTSGGIEQFFGPGTRLTVL.

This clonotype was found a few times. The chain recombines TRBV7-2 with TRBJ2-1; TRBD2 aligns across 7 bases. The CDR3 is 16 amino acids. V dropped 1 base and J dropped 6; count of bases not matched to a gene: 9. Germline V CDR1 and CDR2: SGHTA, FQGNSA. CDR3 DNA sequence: TGTGCCAGCAGCTTAGTGTTGGGGGGGTGGCGCAATGAGCAGTTCTTC. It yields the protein CASSLVLGGWRNEQFF.

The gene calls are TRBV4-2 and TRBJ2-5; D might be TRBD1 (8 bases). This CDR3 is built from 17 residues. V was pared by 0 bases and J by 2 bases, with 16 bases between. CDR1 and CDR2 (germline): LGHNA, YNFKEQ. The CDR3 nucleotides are TGTGCCAGCAGCCAAGAGGGGGGGACAGGTCGACAAGAGACCCAGTACTTC. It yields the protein CASSQEGGTGRQETQYF.

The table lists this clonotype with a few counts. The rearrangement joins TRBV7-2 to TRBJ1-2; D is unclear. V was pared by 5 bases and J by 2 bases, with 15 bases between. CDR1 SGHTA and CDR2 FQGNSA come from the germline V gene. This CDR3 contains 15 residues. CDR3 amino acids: CASSRAPPENYGYTF. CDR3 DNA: TGTGCCAGCAGCCGGGCCCCCCCCGAAAACTATGGCTACACCTTC. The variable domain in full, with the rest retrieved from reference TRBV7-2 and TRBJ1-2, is GAGVSQSPSNKVTEKGKDVELRCDPISGHTALYWYRQSLGQGLEFLIYFQGNSAPDKSGLPSDRFSAERTGGSVSTLTIQRTQQEDSAVYLCASSRAPPENYGYTFGSGTRLTVV.

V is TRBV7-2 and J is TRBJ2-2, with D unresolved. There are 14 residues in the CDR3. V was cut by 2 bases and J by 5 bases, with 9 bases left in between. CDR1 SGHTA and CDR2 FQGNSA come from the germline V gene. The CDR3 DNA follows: TGTGCCAGCAGCTTATTGTCTGGAACCGGGGAGCTGTTTTTT. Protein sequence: CASSLLSGTGELFF.

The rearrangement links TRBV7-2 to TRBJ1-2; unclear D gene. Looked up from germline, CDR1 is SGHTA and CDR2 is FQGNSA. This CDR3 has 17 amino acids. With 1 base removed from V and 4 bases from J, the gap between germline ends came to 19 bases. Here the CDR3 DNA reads TGTGCCAGCAGCTTAGGGGGAAAGTTTAGGAGGCTCTATGGCTACACCTTC. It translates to CASSLGGKFRRLYGYTF. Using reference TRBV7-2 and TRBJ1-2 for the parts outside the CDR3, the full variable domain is GAGVSQSPSNKVTEKGKDVELRCDPISGHTALYWYRQSLGQGLEFLIYFQGNSAPDKSGLPSDRFSAERTGGSVSTLTIQRTQQEDSAVYLCASSLGGKFRRLYGYTFGSGTRLTVV.

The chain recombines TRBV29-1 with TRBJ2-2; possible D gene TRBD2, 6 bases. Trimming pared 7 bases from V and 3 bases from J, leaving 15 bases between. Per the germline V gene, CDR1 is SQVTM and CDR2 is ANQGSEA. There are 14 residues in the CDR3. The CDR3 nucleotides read TGCAGCGCTGTAGGAGGGGCGGACACCGGGGAGCTGTTTTTT. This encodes CSAVGGADTGELFF.

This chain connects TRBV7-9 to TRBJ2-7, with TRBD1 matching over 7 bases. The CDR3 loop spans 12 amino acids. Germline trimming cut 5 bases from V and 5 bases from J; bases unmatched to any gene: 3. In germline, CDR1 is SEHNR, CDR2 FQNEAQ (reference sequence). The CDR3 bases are TGTGCCAGCAGCCACAGGGGCAACGAGCAGTACTTC. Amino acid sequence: CASSHRGNEQYF.

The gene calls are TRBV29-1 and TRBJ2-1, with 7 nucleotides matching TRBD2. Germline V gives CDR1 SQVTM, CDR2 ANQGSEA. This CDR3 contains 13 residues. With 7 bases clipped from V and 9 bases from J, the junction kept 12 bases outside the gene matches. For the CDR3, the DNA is TGCAGCGGCTTACTTCGGGGGGAGGTTGAGCAGTTCTTC. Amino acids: CSGLLRGEVEQFF.

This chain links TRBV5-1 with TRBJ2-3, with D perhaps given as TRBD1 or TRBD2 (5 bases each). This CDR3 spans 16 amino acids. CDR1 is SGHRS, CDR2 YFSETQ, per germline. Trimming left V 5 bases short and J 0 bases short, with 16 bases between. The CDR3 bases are TGCGCCAGCAGTTCCGGGACGGCACCTAGCACAGATACGCAGTATTTT. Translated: CASSSGTAPSTDTQYF.

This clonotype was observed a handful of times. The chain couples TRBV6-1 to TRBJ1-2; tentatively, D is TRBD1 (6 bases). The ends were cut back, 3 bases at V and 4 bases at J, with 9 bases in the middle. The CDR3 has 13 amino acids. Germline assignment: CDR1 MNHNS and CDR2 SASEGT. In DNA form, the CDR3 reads TGTGCCAGCAGTGATCTGGGGGCCTATGGCTACACCTTC. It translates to CASSDLGAYGYTF.

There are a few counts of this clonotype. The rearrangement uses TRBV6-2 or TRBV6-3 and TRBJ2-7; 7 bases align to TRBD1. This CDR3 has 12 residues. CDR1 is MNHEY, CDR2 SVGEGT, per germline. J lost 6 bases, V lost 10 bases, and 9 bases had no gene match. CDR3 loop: CATYMTGSEQYF. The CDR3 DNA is TGTGCCACCTATATGACAGGGAGCGAGCAGTACTTC.

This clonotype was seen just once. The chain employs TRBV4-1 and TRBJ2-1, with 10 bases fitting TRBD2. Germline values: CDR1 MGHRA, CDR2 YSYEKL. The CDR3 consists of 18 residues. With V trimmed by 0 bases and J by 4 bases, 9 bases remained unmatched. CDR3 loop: CASSQDPLAGSLYNEQFF. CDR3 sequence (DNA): TGCGCCAGCAGCCAAGACCCACTAGCGGGGAGTCTATACAATGAGCAGTTCTTC.

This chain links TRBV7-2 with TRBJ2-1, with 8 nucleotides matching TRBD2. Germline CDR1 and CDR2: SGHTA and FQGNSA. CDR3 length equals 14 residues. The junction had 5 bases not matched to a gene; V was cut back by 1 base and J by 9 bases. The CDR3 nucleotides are TGTGCCAGCAGCTTAGACGGGGGGGTCGGTGAGCAGTTCTTC. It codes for CASSLDGGVGEQFF.

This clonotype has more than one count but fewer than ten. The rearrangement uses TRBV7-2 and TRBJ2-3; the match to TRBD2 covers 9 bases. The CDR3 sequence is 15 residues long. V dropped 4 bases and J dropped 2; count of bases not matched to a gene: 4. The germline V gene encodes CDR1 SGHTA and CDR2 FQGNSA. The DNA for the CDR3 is TGTGCCAGCAGCTCGCGGACTAGCGTCACAGATACGCAGTATTTT. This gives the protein CASSSRTSVTDTQYF. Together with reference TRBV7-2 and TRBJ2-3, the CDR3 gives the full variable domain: GAGVSQSPSNKVTEKGKDVELRCDPISGHTALYWYRQSLGQGLEFLIYFQGNSAPDKSGLPSDRFSAERTGGSVSTLTIQRTQQEDSAVYLCASSSRTSVTDTQYFGPGTRLTVL.

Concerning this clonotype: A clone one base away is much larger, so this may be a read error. CDR3 sequence reads: CASSYKGTGSYNKQFF. The CDR3 DNA sequence: TGTGCCAGCAGCTATAAGGGGACAGGGTCCTACAATAAGCAGTTCTTC. The V call is TRBV7-2, the J call TRBJ2-1; 9 bases agree with TRBD1. The V gene's germline CDR1 is SGHTA and CDR2 FQGNSA. CDR3 length equals 16 residues. The full variable domain, completed using reference TRBV7-2 and TRBJ2-1, is GAGVSQSPSNKVTEKGKDVELRCDPISGHTALYWYRQSLGQGLEFLIYFQGNSAPDKSGLPSDRFSAERTGGSVSTLTIQRTQQEDSAVYLCASSYKGTGSYNKQFFGPGTRLTVL.

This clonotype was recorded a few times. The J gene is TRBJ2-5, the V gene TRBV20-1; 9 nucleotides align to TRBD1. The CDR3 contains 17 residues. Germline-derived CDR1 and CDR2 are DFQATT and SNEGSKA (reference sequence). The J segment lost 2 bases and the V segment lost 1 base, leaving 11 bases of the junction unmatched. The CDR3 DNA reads TGCAGTGCTAGAGGCCGGGACAGGGTAGTGGTACAAGAGACCCAGTACTTC. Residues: CSARGRDRVVVQETQYF.

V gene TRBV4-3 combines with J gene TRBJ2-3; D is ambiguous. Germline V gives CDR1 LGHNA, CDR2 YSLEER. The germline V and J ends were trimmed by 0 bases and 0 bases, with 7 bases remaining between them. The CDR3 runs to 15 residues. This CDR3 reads CASSQDGGSTDTQYF. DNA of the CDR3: TGCGCCAGCAGCCAAGATGGTGGGAGCACAGATACGCAGTATTTT.

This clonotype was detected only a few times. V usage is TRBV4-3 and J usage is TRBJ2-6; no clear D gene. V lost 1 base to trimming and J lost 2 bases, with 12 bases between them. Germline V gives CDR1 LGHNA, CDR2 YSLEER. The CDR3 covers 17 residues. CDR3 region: CASSQGLLAPGANVLTF. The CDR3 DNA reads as TGCGCCAGCAGCCAAGGCTTGCTCGCTCCTGGGGCCAACGTCCTGACTTTC.

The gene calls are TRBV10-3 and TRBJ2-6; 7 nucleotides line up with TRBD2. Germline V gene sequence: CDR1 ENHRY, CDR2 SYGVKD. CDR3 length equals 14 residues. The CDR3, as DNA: TGTGCTATAAGCGGGGAATCTGGGGCCAACGTCCTGACTTTC. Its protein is CAISGESGANVLTF.

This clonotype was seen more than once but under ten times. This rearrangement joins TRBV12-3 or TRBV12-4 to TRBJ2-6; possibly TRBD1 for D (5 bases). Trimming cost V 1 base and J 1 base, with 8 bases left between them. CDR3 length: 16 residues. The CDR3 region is CASSLDQGSGANVLTF. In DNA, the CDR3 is TGTGCCAGCAGTTTAGACCAGGGATCTGGGGCCAACGTCCTGACTTTC.

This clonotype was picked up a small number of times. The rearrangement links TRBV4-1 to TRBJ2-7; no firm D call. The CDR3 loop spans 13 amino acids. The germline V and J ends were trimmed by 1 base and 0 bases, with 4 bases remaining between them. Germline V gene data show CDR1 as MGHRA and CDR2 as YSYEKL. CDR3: CASSQAGSYEQYF. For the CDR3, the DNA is TGCGCCAGCAGCCAAGCGGGCTCCTACGAGCAGTACTTC.

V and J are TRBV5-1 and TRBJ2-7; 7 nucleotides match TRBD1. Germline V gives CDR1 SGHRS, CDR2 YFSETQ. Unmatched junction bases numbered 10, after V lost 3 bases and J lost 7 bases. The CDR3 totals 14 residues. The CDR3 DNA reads TGCGCCAGCAGCTGGGAGACAGGGTCTGGTGAGCAGTACTTC. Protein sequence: CASSWETGSGEQYF.

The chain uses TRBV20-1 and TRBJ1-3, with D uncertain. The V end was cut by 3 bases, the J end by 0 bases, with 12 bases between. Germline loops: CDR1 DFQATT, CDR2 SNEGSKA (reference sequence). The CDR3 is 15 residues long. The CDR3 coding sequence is TGCAGTGCTAGGGGAGGATCCCACTCTGGAAACACCATATATTTT. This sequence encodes CSARGGSHSGNTIYF.